A single sample gave rise to the 24 T cell receptor beta chains below, sequenced in a study of glioma-infiltrating T cells. Amplification of TCR alpha and beta CDR3 regions from RNA used iRepertoire nested multiplex PCR. TCRdb reprocessed the multiplex PCR reads with MiXCR, giving one entry per CDR3 protein. Altogether 44,000 or so distinct CDR3 sequences are present, 20% to 25% being singletons, with the ten largest covering 5% to 6.5%. The material sequenced was glioma tissue, nonneoplastic brain tissue, or PBMCs (not recorded which). These receptor sequences come from a human donor with low-grade glioma or glioblastoma, undergoing nonglioma brain surgery, or in good health (not recorded which).

This clonotype was seen ten or more times. The chain carries TRBV5-4 and TRBJ1-1, with D possibly matching TRBD1 (6 bases). The length of the CDR3 is 14 residues. Trimming removed 1 base from V and 5 bases from J, with 12 bases in between. Germline CDR1 and CDR2: SGHNT and YYREEE (reference sequence). CDR3 DNA sequence: TGTGCCAGCAGCTTGATTCAGGGGAAGACTGAAGCTTTCTTT. Translated: CASSLIQGKTEAFF.

This clonotype was counted at least ten times. This chain joins TRBV20-1 and TRBJ1-2, with D hard to call. The CDR3 loop spans 13 amino acids. The germline gives CDR1 DFQATT, CDR2 SNEGSKA (reference sequence). V was clipped by 4 bases and J by 8 bases, with 17 bases between them. The CDR3 region is CSAMDSWNEGYTF. The CDR3 DNA follows: TGCAGTGCTATGGACTCTTGGAATGAGGGCTACACCTTC.

In the case of this clonotype: The germline gene is not matched at one end of the junction; a read error may be the cause. This rearrangement joins TRBV28 to TRBJ2-7, with D tentatively TRBD2 (5 bases). CDR3 size: 14 residues. Germline V gene lookup returns CDR1 MDHEN and CDR2 SYDVKM. The CDR3 region is CASSLSGSPYEHYF. The CDR3 DNA follows: TGTGCCAGCAGTCTTTCGGGGAGCCCATACGAGCACTACTTC. Using reference TRBV28 and TRBJ2-7 for the parts outside the CDR3, the full variable domain is DVKVTQSSRYLVKRTGEKVFLECVQDMDHENMFWYRQDPGLGLRLIYFSYDVKMKEKGDIPEGYSVSREKKERFSLILESASTNQTSMYLCASSLSGSPYEHYFGPGTRLTVT.

This clonotype was observed many times. The chain is built from TRBV5-4 and TRBJ2-1; 9 bases are shared with TRBD2. The germline gives CDR1 SGHNT, CDR2 YYREEE (reference sequence). V dropped 0 bases and J dropped 6; count of bases not matched to a gene: 1. The CDR3 totals 14 residues. In DNA, the CDR3 is TGTGCCAGCAGCTTGGGCGGGGGGGCCAATGAGCAGTTCTTC. Translation gives CASSLGGGANEQFF.

This clonotype came up many times. V is TRBV27 and J is TRBJ1-6; maybe TRBD1 (5 bases). Trimming stripped 2 bases from V and 4 bases from J, with 6 bases between. The CDR3 extends over 14 amino acids. Germline CDR1 is MNHEY and CDR2 is SMNVEV (reference sequence). CDR3 sequence: CASSLGQYNSPLHF. The CDR3 nucleotides are TGTGCCAGCAGTTTAGGACAATATAATTCACCCCTCCACTTT.

With respect to this clonotype: This may stem from a read error, because a much larger clone lies one nucleotide away. The CDR3 sequence is CASSRGNQETKYF. The CDR3, as DNA: TGTGCCAGCAGCCGGGGGAACCAAGAGACCAAGTACTTC. V is TRBV7-6 and J is TRBJ2-5; tentatively, D is TRBD2 (6 bases). In germline, CDR1 is SGHVS, CDR2 FNYEAQ. The length of the CDR3 is 13 residues. The variable domain in full, completed from reference TRBV7-6 and TRBJ2-5, reads GAGVSQSPRYKVTKRGQDVALRCDPISGHVSLYWYRQALGQGPEFLTYFNYEAQQDKSGLPNDRFSAERPEGSISTLTIQRTEQRDSAMYRCASSRGNQETKYFGPGTRLLVL.

This clonotype has at least ten counts. This chain joins TRBV10-3 and TRBJ2-3, with no clear D. The CDR3 runs 14 residues. Germline assignment: CDR1 ENHRY and CDR2 SYGVKD. Trimming shortened V by 5 bases and J by 5 bases, and 14 bases separated the two germline ends. The DNA for the CDR3 is TGTGCCATCAGTCAACCCCCTCACGGAGATACGCAGTATTTT. It specifies CAISQPPHGDTQYF.

This clonotype has at least ten counts. This chain links TRBV2 with TRBJ1-4; TRBD1 agrees at 7 bases. The CDR3 contains 14 residues. The ends lost 5 bases at V and 8 bases at J; junction bases unmatched: 8. The V gene's germline CDR1 is SNHLY and CDR2 FYNNEI. CDR3 residues: CASSTGVRGEKLFF. For the CDR3, the DNA is TGTGCCAGCAGTACAGGGGTCAGAGGCGAAAAACTGTTTTTT.

Points on this clonotype: This clone may be a read error of a much larger clone one base away. CDR3 nucleotide sequence: TGTGCCAGCCAGACAGGGGGCGCCCCACGAGGACTGTTTTTT. Translating gives CASQTGGAPRGLFF. The chain employs TRBV19 and TRBJ1-4; 10 nucleotides line up with TRBD1. Germline V lookup: CDR1 LNHDA, CDR2 SQIVND (reference sequence). This CDR3 contains 14 residues. The V gene end was trimmed by 9 bases and the J gene end by 13 bases; junction bases not matched to a gene: 14.

The V call is TRBV6-1, the J call TRBJ2-7; D gene unclear. The length of the CDR3 is 13 residues. The germline V gene encodes CDR1 MNHNS and CDR2 SASEGT. The CDR3 loop is CVSSYLRAYEQYF. The DNA for the CDR3 is TGTGTTAGCAGTTACCTACGGGCCTACGAGCAGTACTTC.

This clonotype was seen at least ten times. The CDR3: CASSELGLNYGYTF. The CDR3 coding sequence is TGTGCCAGCAGTGAACTGGGGCTTAACTATGGCTACACCTTC. The J gene is TRBJ1-2, the V gene TRBV6-1, with D perhaps TRBD1 (5 bases). There are 14 residues in the CDR3. The V end lost 2 bases, the J end lost 1 base, and 8 bases lay between the germline ends. The germline V gene encodes CDR1 MNHNS and CDR2 SASEGT.

In regard to this clonotype: A single base separates this from a much larger clone, so it may be a read error. This chain links TRBV15 with TRBJ2-1; D is undetermined. The germline gives CDR1 LNHNV, CDR2 YYDKDF (reference sequence). The CDR3 length is 16 residues. CDR3 DNA: TGTGCCACCAGCAGAGTCGATGGAATTCTTTACAATAAGCAGTTCTTC. Translation gives CATSRVDGILYNKQFF.

This clonotype was seen at least ten times. The chain carries TRBV6-1 and TRBJ1-1; D not certain. The length of the CDR3 is 13 residues. The germline CDR1 and CDR2 sequences are MNHNS and SASEGT. Trimming shortened V by 7 bases and J by 4 bases, and 13 bases separated the two germline ends. The CDR3: CASNLGWGTEAFF. CDR3 bases: TGTGCCAGCAACCTTGGCTGGGGCACTGAAGCTTTCTTT.

The chain employs TRBV19 and TRBJ1-5; a weak D match, TRBD1 (5 bases). This CDR3 has 17 amino acids. Germline V gene sequence: CDR1 LNHDA, CDR2 SQIVND (reference sequence). V shed 4 bases and J shed 0 bases, with 16 bases lying between them. The CDR3 loop is CASSTGRGTLSNQPQHF. CDR3 in DNA: TGTGCCAGTAGTACTGGACGGGGGACTCTTAGCAATCAGCCCCAGCATTTT.

This clonotype appeared once. A single base separates this from a much larger clone, so it may be a read error. The chain is built from TRBV12-3 or TRBV12-4 and TRBJ2-3; 7 bases are a match to TRBD1. This CDR3 spans 14 amino acids. Trimming took 8 bases from V and 11 from J; bases not matched to a gene: 16. This chain's CDR3 is CASGSPGQTSKQYF. The CDR3 DNA reads TGTGCCAGCGGTTCACCGGGACAGACTTCCAAGCAGTATTTT.

This clonotype has at least ten counts. The rearrangement links TRBV6-1 to TRBJ1-5, with TRBD1 as a possible D gene (5 bases). This CDR3 region has 13 residues. CDR1 and CDR2 (germline): MNHNS, SASEGT. Trimming cost V 8 bases and J 4 bases, with 12 bases left between them. The CDR3 spells CASSFGGNQPQHF. DNA for the CDR3: TGTGCCAGCTCTTTCGGGGGGAATCAGCCCCAGCATTTT.

The rearrangement uses TRBV7-2 and TRBJ2-3; D perhaps matches TRBD2 (5 bases). CDR3 length: 19 residues. Germline loops: CDR1 SGHTA, CDR2 FQGNSA. V was trimmed by 1 base and J by 1 base, leaving 21 bases between them. The CDR3 sequence: CASSLEPLDGWRGTDTQYF. The DNA of the CDR3 is TGTGCCAGCAGCTTAGAACCCCTGGACGGGTGGCGGGGCACAGATACGCAGTATTTT. Supplemented by reference TRBV7-2 and TRBJ2-3, the full variable domain reads GAGVSQSPSNKVTEKGKDVELRCDPISGHTALYWYRQSLGQGLEFLIYFQGNSAPDKSGLPSDRFSAERTGGSVSTLTIQRTQQEDSAVYLCASSLEPLDGWRGTDTQYFGPGTRLTVL.

The chain is built from TRBV7-3 and TRBJ2-1; 8 bases agree with TRBD1. V trimming: 4 bases; J trimming: 7 bases; junction bases outside the gene matches: 9. This CDR3 region has 15 residues. Germline V CDR1 and CDR2: SGHTA, FQGTGA. The CDR3 nucleotides are TGTGCCAGCAGCTCCGGGACAGGACCGAAAAATGAGCAGTTCTTC. Its protein product is CASSSGTGPKNEQFF.

This clonotype was seen repeatedly, ten times or more. The chain recombines TRBV7-9 with TRBJ2-7; D unclear. Trimming took off 1 base at V and 6 bases at J, with 10 bases between the two ends. The germline V gene has CDR1 SEHNR and CDR2 FQNEAQ (reference sequence). CDR3 length: 13 residues. The CDR3 DNA sequence: TGTGCCAGCAGCTTAGAAGAGGAAGGCGAGCAGTACTTC. This translates into CASSLEEEGEQYF.

This clonotype was detected many times. This chain links TRBV20-1 with TRBJ2-7; tentatively, D is TRBD2 (6 bases). Germline assignment: CDR1 DFQATT and CDR2 SNEGSKA (reference sequence). V shed 0 bases and J shed 5 bases, with 14 bases lying between them. This CDR3 has 14 amino acids. As DNA, the CDR3 is TGCAGTGCTAGAGATGGGGGGTATTGGGACGAGCAGTACTTC. Its translation: CSARDGGYWDEQYF.

At least ten counts were recorded for this clonotype. This chain joins TRBV7-9 and TRBJ1-2; a weak D match, TRBD1 (5 bases). The CDR3 has 17 residues. CDR1 SEHNR and CDR2 FQNEAQ come from the germline V gene (reference sequence). V was clipped by 6 bases and J by 3 bases, with 23 bases between them. CDR3 bases: TGTGCCAGCAGTGTACCCGGGACCGCGGTGACTCACTATGGCTACACCTTC. Amino acid sequence: CASSVPGTAVTHYGYTF. Full variable domain (remainder filled in from reference TRBV7-9 and TRBJ1-2): DTGVSQNPRHKITKRGQNVTFRCDPISEHNRLYWYRQTLGQGPEFLTYFQNEAQLEKSRLLSDRFSAERPKGSFSTLEIQRTEQGDSAMYLCASSVPGTAVTHYGYTFGSGTRLTVV.

The sample holds a few counts of this clonotype. The chain is built from TRBV10-2 and TRBJ1-1; 9 bases fit TRBD1. The trim removed 1 base at V and 5 bases at J, leaving 5 bases unmatched. The CDR3 has 15 residues. Germline assignment: CDR1 WSHSY and CDR2 SAAADI. CDR3 in DNA: TGCGCCAGCAGTGAGTGGACAGGGGTGAGAACTGAAGCTTTCTTT. Its protein is CASSEWTGVRTEAFF.

This clonotype was seen repeatedly, ten times or more. The J gene is TRBJ2-5, the V gene TRBV10-1, with 7 bases fitting TRBD1. V was clipped by 4 bases and J by 1 base; unmatched bases: 6. The CDR3 sequence is 15 residues long. CDR1 is WNHNN, CDR2 SYGVQD, per germline (reference sequence). CDR3 sequence: CASSGGGDSQETQYF. The CDR3 DNA follows: TGCGCCAGCAGTGGAGGTGGGGACAGCCAAGAGACCCAGTACTTC.

This clonotype was counted ten times or more. This rearrangement joins TRBV19 to TRBJ2-7; D is undetermined. This CDR3 region has 13 residues. The V end lost 3 bases, the J end lost 0 bases, and 6 bases lay between the germline ends. Looked up from germline, CDR1 is LNHDA and CDR2 is SQIVND (reference sequence). CDR3 in amino acids: CASSIAISYEQYF. DNA of the CDR3: TGTGCCAGTAGTATCGCCATCTCCTACGAGCAGTACTTC.